This T cell receptor beta chain was sequenced in a study of T cells in Graves' hyperthyroidism and ophthalmopathy (dated by TCRdb to the late 2010s). Background on the whole study: Peripheral blood was collected at initial diagnosis, before any treatment. According to the paper, TCR Vbeta CDR3 sequencing was carried out on 135 peripheral blood samples, which came from 40 to 45 ophthalmopathy, some 73 hyperthyroidism and approximately 17 progressor patients. Prospective prediction of ophthalmopathy was tested in an independent validation cohort consisting of roughly 19 hyperthyroidism patients and approximately 16 patients who later progressed to ophthalmopathy. Following sampling, methimazole starting at 30 mg daily was given to hyperthyroidism patients, and high-dose intravenous methylprednisolone was given to ophthalmopathy patients. To identify distinguishing TCR V-J signatures, a discovery cohort of about 100 patients was used, comprising 43 with Graves' ophthalmopathy and about 59 with stable Graves' hyperthyroidism. The 75 to 100 discovery patients were randomly split 7:3 into training and test sets. The study also compared thyroid tissue and blood T-cell repertoires from more than 5 Graves' hyperthyroidism patients. Beyond this particular receptor, the publication reports: Most expanded thyroid clonotypes (frequency above 0.001) were also detected in blood, a finding suggesting that blood repertoires may reflect thyroid immune responses. During validation, the model predicted progression to ophthalmopathy a median of around six months ahead of onset, with around 65% sensitivity and 72.22% specificity. A model built on a 13 V-J signature distinguished ophthalmopathy from stable hyperthyroidism, reaching around 87% sensitivity and under 84% specificity in cross-validation and 80%/75% in testing. Sample size was not statistically predetermined, and investigators were not blinded to group allocation.

In the ophthalmopathy patients, disease was moderately to severely active, with a Clinical Activity Score of 3 or more, a NOSPECS grade of 4 or more, and a duration of less than 3 months. Patients with uncontrolled infections, other autoimmune diseases, pregnancy or lactation were excluded. Diagnoses were based on clinical symptoms, serum thyroxine and TRAb, thyroid ultrasound and orbital computed tomography. PBMCs were separated from 10 ml of fresh peripheral blood using Ficoll-Paque density gradient centrifugation. Total RNA was extracted using Trizol reagent, and RNA quality was assessed on an Agilent 2100 Bioanalyzer. This clonotype showed up many times. This receptor's antigen is unknown. It has no much larger one-base neighbor in the sample; base qualities were not kept. V is clipped by 0 bases and J by 1 base, and the sequence between their germline boundaries is 9 bases long. The CDR1 and CDR2 encoded by the germline V gene are LGHNA and YNFKEQ. The cysteine opens and the phenylalanine closes a CDR3 of 15 amino acids. The sequence is cut down to CDR3 DNA, 45 bases in frame from base 1.

The TCR beta CDR3 regions were amplified from RNA transcripts. For the first round of RT-PCR on the TCR CDR3, the HTBI primer set was used together with the Qiagen OneStep RT-PCR kit. Libraries were constructed in a second round of multiplex PCR, after which size selection and purification were performed. Sequencing of the libraries was done on an Illumina HiSeq2000 using paired-end 100 bp reads. For the original study's pipeline: SOAPnuke was used to process the raw data, with reads discarded if the reads contained adapters or uncalled bases, had a mean Phred below 15, or lacked an exact constant-primer or identifier match. High-quality paired reads were merged with COPE v1.2.5, and unique nucleotide sequences were defined as clonotypes. MiTCR v1.1 was used to align the clonotypes against IMGT TRBV, TRBD and TRBJ reference segments. Analysis was restricted to V-J combinations with a frequency above 0.0001, which covered 98% to 99.2% of repertoires. A TCS score was defined as the ratio between F50 (clonal expansion) and ExV (chaos), using BLOSUM62-based TCRdist between CDR3 peptides within each V-J. Welch's t-statistics and random forest reduced around 520 V-J features to roughly 13, which were used in a naive Bayes classifier (R e1071). Through fastp at Q25 and MiXCR, TCRdb rebuilt clones from the public reads, retaining in-frame beta chains. Duplicate CDR3 protein sequences are folded into a single record with the most common DNA and genes. The V and J calls were determined by TCRdb, not by the authors. The sample records 530,000 or so distinct CDR3 sequences, around a quarter of which are singletons. 11% of the sample belongs to the ten largest clones.

This receptor was taken from a woman in her 30s with Graves' ophthalmopathy. The V and J segments used are TRBV4-2 and TRBJ1-2, and perhaps TRBD1 as D gene, on 5 matching bases. Sequencing used blood. The CDR3 in this case is CASSQEVDSNYGYTF. The DNA sequence reads TGTGCCAGCAGCCAAGAAGTAGACAGTAACTATGGCTACACCTTC.